The source of this T cell receptor (beta chain) is a study of T-cell memory formation after mild COVID-19. On the study more broadly: Largely donor-specific sequence clusters came from a couple of donors.

Study-wide results and limits: Pre-infection memory carried some responding clones, suggesting that cross-reactive memory joined.

Germline CDR1 reads LNHDA; CDR2 reads SQIVND (reference sequence). The CDR3 runs 13 residues. The V end lost 8 bases, the J end lost 1 base, and 11 bases lay between the germline ends. TCRdb analysed the 5' RACE reads with MiXCR anew, one entry per CDR3 protein. The sample has about 360,000 distinct CDR3 sequences; around an eighth are singletons. In regard to this clonotype: Its antigen is not known.

The receptor comes from a man between 18 and 35 years old who had mild COVID-19 (a few samples of this study predate the infection). Cell type and time point are not known. The sequenced sample consisted of PBMCs or a T cell subset sorted from them (not recorded which). The chain uses TRBV19 and TRBJ1-1; D ambiguous. The CDR3 DNA is TGTGCCAGTTCCGATAGGCCGAACACTGAAGCTTTCTTT. Translated, it gives CASSDRPNTEAFF.